The rows below give T cell receptor beta chains drawn from one sample of a study of response to subunit inactivated influenza vaccine. TCRdb redid the calling of the RT-PCR reads with MiXCR, one entry per CDR3 protein. The profile shows a few hundred thousand distinct CDR3 sequences, about 14% of them singletons. Sequenced here: PBMCs from blood, sampled 11 to 12 days after vaccination. These receptors were obtained from a man aged 45-65 years who received an inactivated influenza vaccine. CDR3s include the opening cysteine and the closing phenylalanine or tryptophan. A clone size is listed for some rows: how often the clone was seen (once, few, many), or a class if it is expanded.

v_gene,abundance,j_gene,CDR3aa
TRBV2,NA,TRBJ2-5,CASSEDARGKETQYF
TRBV4-1,NA,TRBJ2-2,CASSRTPGQSTGELFF
TRBV6-2/TRBV6-3,NA,TRBJ2-5,CASSTQGNRETQYF
TRBV20-1,NA,TRBJ2-3,CGGTPLDTQYF
TRBV2,NA,TRBJ2-3,CASNNDNSGANTQYF
TRBV20-1,many,TRBJ2-3,CSAREPGTDTQYF
TRBV5-1,NA,TRBJ2-7,CASSGMTGAYEQYF
TRBV7-2,few,TRBJ2-7,CASSPAGLAGNYEQYF
TRBV20-1,NA,TRBJ2-7,CSARDRVKAYEQYF
TRBV11-2,NA,TRBJ2-7,CASSLVAETSGRASYYEQYF
TRBV7-2,NA,TRBJ2-1,CASSPGLAEHAEQFF
TRBV6-6,few,TRBJ2-1,CASSYSMWNEQFF